Listed below are T cell receptor beta chains from one sample, sequenced in a study of blood T cell repertoires in COVID-19. Clones were read by immunoSEQ multiplex PCR, and TCRdb kept only the in-frame ones, dropping some. The sample has about 380,000 clones, more than 75% seen once; the top ten hold 1.2%. Sequencing was done on a sample of PBMCs or T cells enriched from blood (not recorded which). These receptors were taken from a woman aged 18-30 years who had recovered from COVID-19. Both conserved end residues are part of each CDR3. The D gene is left open where the match is weak. Size tells how often a clone was seen (once, few, many) or the class of an expanded clone, and some rows leave it out.

>.|TRBJ2-1|TRBV5-1|.
CASSLSPDSNEQFF
TGCGCCAGCAGCTTGAGTCCTGACAGCAATGAGCAGTTCTTC
>few|TRBJ1-5|TRBV28|.
CASSSMSGILSNQPQHF
TGTGCCAGCAGTTCCATGTCAGGGATTCTTAGCAATCAGCCCCAGCATTTT
>.|TRBJ1-2|TRBV6-6|.
CASSFRQSSNYGYTF
TGTGCCAGCAGTTTCCGACAGTCTTCTAACTATGGCTACACCTTC
>.|TRBJ2-2|TRBV3-1/TRBV3-2|.
CASSEGGGELFF
TGTGCCAGCAGCGAAGGCGGCGGGGAGCTGTTTTTT
>.|TRBJ2-4|TRBV6-5|TRBD2
CASSKSGGANIQYF
TGTGCCAGCAGTAAGAGCGGGGGGGCGAACATTCAGTACTTC
>few|TRBJ2-3|TRBV6-4|TRBD2
CASSDSSGGADTQYF
TGTGCCAGCAGTGACTCGAGCGGGGGGGCAGATACGCAGTATTTT
>.|TRBJ2-1|TRBV19|TRBD2
CASSIDVLAGGRDDYNEQFF
TGTGCCAGTAGTATAGATGTACTAGCGGGGGGTCGGGATGATTACAATGAGCAGTTCTTC
>.|TRBJ1-2|TRBV7-9|.
CASSLAVQDGYTF
TGTGCCAGCAGCTTAGCCGTACAGGATGGCTACACCTTC
>once|TRBJ1-6|TRBV10-1|.
CASSEEIRGRDSPLHF
TGCGCCAGCAGTGAGGAGATCAGGGGTAGGGATTCACCCCTCCACTTT
>.|TRBJ1-2|TRBV7-9|.
CASSPGPRVGYTF
TGTGCCAGCAGCCCCGGGCCGAGGGTAGGCTACACCTTC
>once|TRBJ1-5|TRBV27|.
CASLNQWARSNQPQHF
TGTGCCAGCTTGAACCAATGGGCCAGGAGCAATCAGCCCCAGCATTTT
>.|TRBJ2-2|TRBV5-6|TRBD2
CASSPLGLAGGSGELFF
TGTGCCAGCAGCCCCCTCGGACTAGCGGGGGGTTCCGGGGAGCTGTTTTTT
>.|TRBJ2-2|TRBV5-1|.
CASRWQGNTGELFF
TGCGCCAGCAGGTGGCAGGGGAACACCGGGGAGCTGTTTTTT
>.|TRBJ1-5|TRBV2|TRBD1
CASRKDRGQPQHF
TGTGCCAGCAGAAAGGACAGGGGGCAACCCCAGCATTTT
>.|TRBJ2-7|TRBV30|.
CAWSVMGLLYEQYF
TGTGCCTGGAGTGTAATGGGACTTCTATACGAGCAGTACTTC
>.|TRBJ1-1|TRBV7-9|.
CASSSGHQNTEAFF
TGTGCCAGCAGCTCGGGACATCAGAACACTGAAGCTTTCTTT
>.|TRBJ2-7|TRBV28|TRBD1
CASRTDRDSSYEQYF
TGTGCCAGCAGGACCGACCGGGACAGCTCCTACGAGCAGTACTTC
>.|TRBJ1-2|TRBV7-9|TRBD1
CASSWDRGAYGYTF
TGTGCCAGCAGCTGGGACAGGGGGGCCTATGGCTACACCTTC
>.|TRBJ2-7|TRBV27|TRBD1
CASSFSGTGASYEQYF
TGTGCCAGCAGTTTCTCCGGGACAGGGGCGTCCTACGAGCAGTACTTC
>.|TRBJ1-6|TRBV18|TRBD1
CASSPKSNRGPFSSPLHF
TGTGCCAGCTCACCAAAAAGTAACAGGGGACCCTTTTCCTCACCCCTCCACTTT
>.|TRBJ1-1|TRBV7-6|.
CASSLGLSWAGHTEAFF
TGTGCCAGCAGCTTAGGCCTGTCGTGGGCAGGGCACACTGAAGCTTTCTTT
>.|TRBJ1-4|TRBV19|.
CASSPGGATNEKLFF
TGTGCCAGTAGTCCTGGAGGCGCAACTAATGAAAAACTGTTTTTT
>.|TRBJ1-5|TRBV19|.
CASSIDKGGVSSNQPQHF
TGTGCCAGTAGTATAGATAAAGGGGGGGTCAGTAGCAATCAGCCCCAGCATTTT
>.|TRBJ2-2|TRBV9|.
CASSGQKMAGTGELFF
TGTGCCAGCAGCGGACAAAAAATGGCGGGCACCGGGGAGCTGTTTTTT
>.|TRBJ2-5|TRBV7-9|TRBD2
CASGVLAGGETQYF
TGTGCCAGCGGGGTCTTAGCGGGTGGAGAGACCCAGTACTTC
>.|TRBJ2-1|TRBV5-4|.
CASSLASEGISNEQFF
TGTGCCAGCAGCTTGGCCTCGGAGGGAATCTCCAATGAGCAGTTCTTC
>.|TRBJ1-5|TRBV2|.
CASSRQNQPQHF
TGTGCCAGCAGTAGACAGAATCAGCCCCAGCATTTT
>once|TRBJ2-5|TRBV18|TRBD1
CASSPGYTGQGLQETQYF
TGTGCCAGCTCACCGGGCTATACGGGACAGGGGTTACAAGAGACCCAGTACTTC
>.|TRBJ2-3|TRBV6-5|TRBD2
CASRDGGASTDTQYF
TGTGCCAGCAGGGACGGGGGGGCGAGCACAGATACGCAGTATTTT
>.|TRBJ1-6|TRBV5-8|TRBD1
CASTLGRGNNSPLHF
TGTGCCAGCACCCTTGGCAGGGGGAATAATTCACCCCTCCACTTT
>.|TRBJ2-1|TRBV9|.
CASSVARYNEQFF
TGTGCCAGCAGCGTAGCTAGGTACAATGAGCAGTTCTTC
>.|TRBJ2-5|TRBV24-1|.
CATSDRGPGWETQYF
TGTGCCACCAGTGACCGCGGGCCAGGCTGGGAGACCCAGTACTTC
>.|TRBJ1-6|TRBV7-9|.
CASSQGQSYNSPLHF
TGTGCCAGCAGCCAGGGACAATCCTATAATTCACCCCTCCACTTT
>.|TRBJ2-1|TRBV15|TRBD2
CATSIGGTSSYNEQFF
TGTGCCACCAGCATTGGTGGGACTAGCTCCTACAATGAGCAGTTCTTC
>once|TRBJ2-7|TRBV11-2|TRBD1
CASSPRTGIEQYF
TGTGCCAGCAGCCCCCGGACAGGGATCGAGCAGTACTTC
>.|TRBJ2-1|TRBV19|TRBD1
CASSPLGGQGANEQFF
TGTGCCAGTAGCCCTCTCGGGGGACAGGGGGCGAATGAGCAGTTCTTC
>.|TRBJ2-7|TRBV5-1|.
CASSLDGATGYEQYF
TGCGCCAGCAGCTTGGACGGCGCCACGGGGTACGAGCAGTACTTC
>.|TRBJ2-1|TRBV4-1|.
CASSLPLLGGPRENEQFF
TGCGCCAGCAGCCTCCCTTTACTTGGGGGCCCGCGTGAAAATGAGCAGTTCTTC
>.|TRBJ2-3|TRBV29-1|.
CSVGKDSYTDTQYF
TGCAGCGTTGGAAAGGACAGCTACACAGATACGCAGTATTTT
>.|TRBJ1-2|TRBV11-2|.
CASSSSNYGYTF
TGTGCCAGCAGCTCATCTAACTATGGCTACACCTTC
>.|TRBJ2-1|TRBV12-3/TRBV12-4|.
CASRPPGNEQFF
TGTGCCAGCAGGCCTCCAGGGAATGAGCAGTTCTTC
>.|TRBJ1-2|TRBV28|TRBD1
CASVRGAGGDGYTF
TGTGCCAGCGTTCGAGGGGCAGGGGGCGATGGCTACACCTTC
>.|TRBJ1-5|TRBV11-2|.
CASSSSRSQFPNNQPQHF
TGTGCCAGCAGCTCCAGTCGTAGCCAGTTTCCCAACAATCAGCCCCAGCATTTT
>.|TRBJ1-2|TRBV30|TRBD1
CAWSITGGRDGYTF
TGTGCCTGGAGTATCACAGGGGGCAGGGATGGCTACACCTTC
>few|TRBJ2-7|TRBV7-6|.
CASSLAVSDRPYEQYF
TGTGCCAGCAGCTTAGCTGTTTCGGACAGACCCTACGAGCAGTACTTC
>.|TRBJ1-1|TRBV7-2|.
CASSQRAGGTTEAFF
TGTGCCAGCAGCCAGAGGGCTGGGGGGACCACTGAAGCTTTCTTT
>.|TRBJ1-6|TRBV5-4|.
CASSLETGSPLHF
TGTGCCAGCAGCTTGGAAACAGGGAGTCCCCTCCACTTT
>.|TRBJ2-7|TRBV4-1|TRBD2
CASSQSVSGEISYEQYF
TGCGCCAGCAGCCAATCCGTCAGCGGGGAGATCTCCTACGAGCAGTACTTC
>.|TRBJ2-2|TRBV9|.
CASSVGGGDTGELFF
TGTGCCAGCAGCGTAGGAGGGGGTGACACCGGGGAGCTGTTTTTT
>few|TRBJ2-7|TRBV6-2/TRBV6-3|.
CASSGGERYEQYF
TGTGCCAGCAGCGGCGGGGAAAGATACGAGCAGTACTTC
>once|TRBJ2-5|TRBV20-1|.
CSASRASSGESTQYF
TGCAGTGCTAGTAGGGCCAGCTCGGGAGAGTCTACCCAGTACTTC
>.|TRBJ2-7|TRBV10-3|.
CAISEPTRDISYEQYF
TGTGCCATCAGTGAGCCAACACGGGACATTTCCTACGAGCAGTACTTC
>.|TRBJ2-1|TRBV30|TRBD1
CAWITGQGGNEQFF
TGTGCCTGGATCACGGGACAGGGAGGTAATGAGCAGTTCTTC
>.|TRBJ1-1|TRBV6-5|.
CASSYATGYVTEAFF
TGTGCCAGCAGTTACGCCACAGGGTATGTCACTGAAGCTTTCTTT
>few|TRBJ1-2|TRBV12-3/TRBV12-4|.
CASSSEVVAGYTF
TGTGCCAGCAGTTCCGAAGTGGTAGCGGGCTACACCTTC
>.|TRBJ1-5|TRBV29-1|.
CSVSTAYSNQPQHF
TGCAGCGTATCGACAGCGTATAGCAATCAGCCCCAGCATTTT